Sequencing of this T cell receptor beta chain was carried out in a study of CD8 T cells in Susac syndrome. The J segment lost 4 bases and the V segment lost 4 bases, leaving 8 bases of the junction unmatched. The CDR3 extends over 15 amino acids. Germline CDR1 PRHDT, CDR2 FYEKMQ (reference sequence). Random hexamers were used to reverse transcribe roughly 0.5 to 1 ug of RNA. Amplification of TCR beta CDR3 used immunoSEQ multiplex PCR across 54 Vbeta and 13 Jbeta. From the immunoSEQ multiplex PCR reads, TCRdb called clonotypes with MiXCR, one entry per CDR3 protein. The sample yields around 220,000 distinct CDR3 sequences, 80% to 95% seen once.

The rearrangement uses TRBV13 and TRBJ1-1, with 8 nucleotides matching TRBD1. The sample was CD8+ T cells from PBMCs. The clonotype comes from a human donor with multiple sclerosis. The CDR3 nucleotides read TGTGCCAGCAGCTCCCGTCAGGGGGCGAGCACTGAAGCTTTCTTT. Translated, it gives CASSSRQGASTEAFF.